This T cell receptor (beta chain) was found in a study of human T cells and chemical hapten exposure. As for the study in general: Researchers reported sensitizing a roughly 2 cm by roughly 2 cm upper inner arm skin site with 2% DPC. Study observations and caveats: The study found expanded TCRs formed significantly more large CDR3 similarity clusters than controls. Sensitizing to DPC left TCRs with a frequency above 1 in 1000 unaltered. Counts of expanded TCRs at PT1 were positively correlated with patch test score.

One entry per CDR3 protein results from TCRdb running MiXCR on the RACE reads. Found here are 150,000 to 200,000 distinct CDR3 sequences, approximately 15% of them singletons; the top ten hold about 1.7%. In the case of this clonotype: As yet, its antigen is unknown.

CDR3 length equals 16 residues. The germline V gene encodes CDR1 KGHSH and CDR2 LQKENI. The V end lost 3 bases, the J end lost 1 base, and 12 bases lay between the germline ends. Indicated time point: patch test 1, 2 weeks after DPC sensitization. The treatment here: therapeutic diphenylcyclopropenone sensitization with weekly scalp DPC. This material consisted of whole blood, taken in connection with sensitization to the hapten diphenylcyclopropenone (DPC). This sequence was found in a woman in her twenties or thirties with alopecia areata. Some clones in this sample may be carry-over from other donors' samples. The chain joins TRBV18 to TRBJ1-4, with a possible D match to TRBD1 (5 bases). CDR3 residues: CASSPGQIVTNEKLFF. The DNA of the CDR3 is TGTGCCAGCTCACCTGGACAAATAGTAACTAATGAAAAACTGTTTTTT.